The 25 T cell receptor beta chains listed next were all sequenced from one sample in a study of T cells after yellow fever vaccination. A single record per CDR3 protein comes from TCRdb applying MiXCR to the 5' RACE reads. The sample consists of fewer than 400,000 distinct CDR3 sequences, about 6% of them appearing once. This material consisted of PBMCs, taken 5 days after the yellow fever booster vaccination. The receptors here all came from a man aged 25 to 40 who received the YFV17D yellow fever vaccine.

This clonotype was counted at least ten times. The chain combines TRBV7-2 with TRBJ2-7; D perhaps matches TRBD2 (5 bases). This CDR3 has 15 amino acids. The V gene lost 2 bases and the J gene lost 2 bases, with 13 bases spanning the gap. CDR1 SGHTA and CDR2 FQGNSA come from the germline V gene. The CDR3 DNA sequence: TGTGCCAGCAGCTTATTGCCAAGCGGAGCCTACGAGCAGTACTTC. Translated, it gives CASSLLPSGAYEQYF.

The table lists this clonotype with a few counts. V gene TRBV12-3 or TRBV12-4 combines with J gene TRBJ2-1, with 8 bases matching TRBD2. The V and J ends lost 7 bases and 0 bases, in that order; junction bases with no gene match: 5. The CDR3 totals 15 residues. As DNA, the CDR3 is TGTGCCAGCACTATAGCGGGATACTCCTACAATGAGCAGTTCTTC. Residues: CASTIAGYSYNEQFF.

The chain has TRBV29-1 and TRBJ1-2, with D unclear. The germline V and J ends were trimmed by 4 bases and 5 bases, with 14 bases remaining between them. Per the germline V gene, CDR1 is SQVTM and CDR2 is ANQGSEA. The CDR3 covers 13 residues. The CDR3 here is CSVVVMESYGYTF. For the CDR3, the DNA is TGCAGCGTTGTTGTCATGGAATCTTATGGCTACACCTTC.

This clonotype was detected a few times. The gene calls are TRBV20-1 and TRBJ2-1; D gene ambiguous. This CDR3 spans 11 amino acids. V lost 7 bases and J 1 base, leaving 5 bases between the germline ends. Per the germline V gene, CDR1 is DFQATT and CDR2 is SNEGSKA (reference sequence). CDR3 coding DNA: TGCAGTGGTTTATCCTACAATGAGCAGTTCTTC. It codes for CSGLSYNEQFF.

This clonotype was detected only a few times. V is TRBV14 and J is TRBJ2-7; TRBD1 matches 9 bases. The CDR3 totals 16 residues. The germline V gene has CDR1 SGHDN and CDR2 FVKESK. J gave up 1 base and V 4 bases, and 8 bases lay outside the gene matches. The CDR3 loop is CASSRAGTGKSYEQYF. In DNA form, the CDR3 reads TGTGCCAGCAGCCGCGCCGGGACAGGGAAATCCTACGAGCAGTACTTC.

The rearrangement uses TRBV5-1 and TRBJ2-5; D ambiguous. CDR1 is SGHRS and CDR2 is YFSETQ in the germline V gene. V shed 1 base and J shed 1 base, with 8 bases lying between them. The CDR3 totals 14 residues. The CDR3 nucleotides are TGCGCCAGCAGCTTGCGCCTACCCCAAGAGACCCAGTACTTC. Translation: CASSLRLPQETQYF.

This clonotype was seen only a few times. The chain recombines TRBV6-2 or TRBV6-3 with TRBJ2-2, with D perhaps given as TRBD1 or TRBD2 (5 bases each). The CDR3 spans 16 residues. The germline V gene encodes CDR1 MNHEY and CDR2 SVGEGT. The V and J ends lost 7 bases and 3 bases respectively, with 18 bases between them. The chain's CDR3 is CASTITKGPYTGELFF. DNA of the CDR3: TGTGCCAGCACCATTACGAAGGGACCTTACACCGGGGAGCTGTTTTTT.

This clonotype was seen at least ten times. J is TRBJ2-7 and V is TRBV5-6; 7 bases are a match to TRBD2. This CDR3 comprises 13 residues. V shed 5 bases and J 5 bases; nucleotides not matched to a gene: 7. The germline V gene encodes CDR1 SGHDT and CDR2 YYEEEE. The CDR3 here is CASRGLVPNEQYF. The CDR3 nucleotides read TGTGCCAGCAGAGGACTAGTCCCCAACGAGCAGTACTTC.

This clonotype showed up just a few times. The chain is built from TRBV11-2 and TRBJ2-3; 9 nucleotides line up with TRBD2. This CDR3 spans 14 amino acids. V shed 5 bases, J shed 3 bases, and the junction held 3 bases outside the gene matches. Germline values: CDR1 SGHAT, CDR2 FQNNGV. The CDR3 loop reads CASSASGKTDTQYF. Written as DNA, the CDR3 is TGTGCCAGCAGCGCTAGCGGGAAAACAGATACGCAGTATTTT.

This clonotype was counted only a few times. V is TRBV6-2 or TRBV6-3 and J is TRBJ1-6, with 7 bases lining up with TRBD1. Germline trimming cut 1 base from V and 4 bases from J; bases unmatched to any gene: 4. This CDR3 has 16 amino acids. Germline CDR1 MNHEY, CDR2 SVGEGT. The CDR3 DNA is TGTGCCAGCAGTTACTTGGGACAGCGATATAATTCACCCCTCCACTTT. Translated, it gives CASSYLGQRYNSPLHF.

This clonotype was picked up a small number of times. The chain employs TRBV7-6 and TRBJ2-2; D is possibly TRBD1 or TRBD2 (5 bases each). The CDR3 length is 16 residues. The germline V and J ends were trimmed by 1 base and 0 bases, with 9 bases remaining between them. Per the germline V gene, CDR1 is SGHVS and CDR2 is FNYEAQ. The CDR3 spells CASSLGGRANTGELFF. In nucleotides, the CDR3 is TGTGCCAGCAGCTTAGGGGGGAGAGCGAACACCGGGGAGCTGTTTTTT.

The rearrangement uses TRBV20-1 and TRBJ2-1, with D possibly TRBD1 on 6 matching bases. The V and J ends lost 6 bases and 2 bases respectively, with 14 bases between them. Per germline, CDR1 DFQATT and CDR2 SNEGSKA (reference sequence). The CDR3 runs to 14 residues. The CDR3 coding sequence is TGCAGTGCGGCCCAGGGGACCACCTACAATGAGCAGTTCTTC. It yields the protein CSAAQGTTYNEQFF.

This clonotype was counted between two and nine times. The rearrangement uses TRBV5-1 and TRBJ2-7; no firm D call. The CDR3 is 14 amino acids. The germline CDR1 and CDR2 sequences are SGHRS and YFSETQ. Trimming cost V 0 bases and J 6 bases, with 13 bases left between them. The CDR3 DNA is TGCGCCAGCAGCTTGGTTTCCCCTGCTCCCGAGCAGTACTTC. Translation: CASSLVSPAPEQYF.

At least ten counts were recorded for this clonotype. This rearrangement joins TRBV10-3 to TRBJ2-3; a possible D gene is TRBD1 (6 bases). Germline values: CDR1 ENHRY, CDR2 SYGVKD. The CDR3 loop spans 16 amino acids. Trimming cost V 7 bases and J 0 bases, with 17 bases left between them. CDR3 region: CAIKGTGTPSTDTQYF. The CDR3 DNA is TGTGCCATCAAGGGAACCGGGACACCGAGCACAGATACGCAGTATTTT.

The chain has TRBV18 and TRBJ1-1; TRBD1 matches 7 bases. Germline V gene data show CDR1 as KGHSH and CDR2 as LQKENI. V lost 3 bases and J lost 1; bases outside the gene matches: 8. This CDR3 contains 16 residues. The CDR3 nucleotides are TGTGCCAGCTCACCCACTCCAGGGGGTTGGAACACTGAAGCTTTCTTT. It codes for CASSPTPGGWNTEAFF.

This clonotype showed up just a few times. The V gene is TRBV20-1, the J gene TRBJ2-5, with TRBD2 matching 7 bases. This CDR3 contains 15 residues. Germline V gene sequence: CDR1 DFQATT, CDR2 SNEGSKA (reference sequence). Unmatched junction bases numbered 7, after V lost 2 bases and J lost 1 base. CDR3 in amino acids: CSARSFLAVQETQYF. The CDR3 DNA reads as TGCAGTGCTAGAAGTTTCCTAGCGGTCCAAGAGACCCAGTACTTC.

This clonotype was counted between two and nine times. V is TRBV5-1 and J is TRBJ2-1; 7 positions match TRBD2. Germline assignment: CDR1 SGHRS and CDR2 YFSETQ. CDR3 size: 15 residues. Trimming took 2 bases from V and 8 from J; bases not matched to a gene: 10. The CDR3 DNA reads as TGCGCCAGCAGCTTACCCAGCGGGGCAGGCGATGAGCAGTTCTTC. It yields the protein CASSLPSGAGDEQFF. The full variable domain, in which reference TRBV5-1 and TRBJ2-1 provide the parts outside the CDR3, is KAGVTQTPRYLIKTRGQQVTLSCSPISGHRSVSWYQQTPGQGLQFLFEYFSETQRNKGNFPGRFSGRQFSNSRSEMNVSTLELGDSALYLCASSLPSGAGDEQFFGPGTRLTVL.

With regard to this clonotype: One junction end disagrees with the germline gene, perhaps due to a read error. The gene calls are TRBV5-1 and TRBJ2-1, with D possibly matching TRBD1 (5 bases). There are 14 residues in the CDR3. Germline V gives CDR1 SGHRS, CDR2 YFSETQ. The CDR3, as DNA: TGCGCCAACAGCCAGCAGACAGCTTACAATGAGCAGTTCTTC. This translates into CANSQQTAYNEQFF.

The rearrangement links TRBV20-1 to TRBJ2-1, with TRBD2 matching 8 bases. The junction had 2 bases not matched to a gene; V was cut back by 6 bases and J by 1 base. This CDR3 is 13 amino acids long. Germline V gene lookup returns CDR1 DFQATT and CDR2 SNEGSKA (reference sequence). The CDR3: CSAIAGSYNEQFF. The CDR3 DNA sequence: TGCAGTGCCATAGCGGGATCCTACAATGAGCAGTTCTTC.

This clonotype came up a few times. The chain uses TRBV3-1 and TRBJ1-4; D perhaps matches TRBD1 (6 bases). Trimming took 4 bases from V and 1 from J, leaving 13 bases between them. Germline CDR1 reads LGHDT; CDR2 reads YNNKEL (reference sequence). The CDR3 consists of 16 residues. CDR3 DNA sequence: TGTGCCAGCAGCCTTTTTGGGGGCCTAACTAATGAAAAACTGTTTTTT. The encoded protein is CASSLFGGLTNEKLFF.

V and J are TRBV5-1 and TRBJ2-7; no clear D gene. Trimming removed 5 bases from V and 4 bases from J, with 13 bases in between. Per germline, CDR1 SGHRS and CDR2 YFSETQ. CDR3 length equals 13 residues. The chain's CDR3 is CASRTDPRYEQYF. The CDR3 DNA reads as TGCGCCAGCAGGACCGACCCACGGTACGAGCAGTACTTC. Drawing the rest from reference TRBV5-1 and TRBJ2-7, the complete variable domain is KAGVTQTPRYLIKTRGQQVTLSCSPISGHRSVSWYQQTPGQGLQFLFEYFSETQRNKGNFPGRFSGRQFSNSRSEMNVSTLELGDSALYLCASRTDPRYEQYFGPGTRLTVT.

This clonotype appeared many times. This rearrangement joins TRBV10-2 to TRBJ2-3; the match to TRBD1 covers 9 bases. Germline loops: CDR1 WSHSY, CDR2 SAAADI. The CDR3 is made up of 15 amino acids. V gave up 6 bases and J gave up 2 bases; unmatched junction bases: 6. Here the CDR3 DNA reads TGCGCCAGCAGGAGGGACAGGGTGACCACAGATACGCAGTATTTT. Translated, it gives CASRRDRVTTDTQYF.

This clonotype was counted at least ten times. This chain links TRBV6-5 with TRBJ2-7; possibly TRBD2 for D (5 bases). Germline V gene lookup returns CDR1 MNHEY and CDR2 SVGAGI. The CDR3 totals 14 residues. Deletions cut 7 bases from V and 3 bases from J, with 16 bases between. The CDR3 DNA follows: TGTGCCAGCACTTCCCCCGGGGATGACTACGAGCAGTACTTC. This translates into CASTSPGDDYEQYF.

Many counts were recorded for this clonotype. The chain recombines TRBV5-5 with TRBJ2-5; 9 nucleotides match TRBD2. Germline CDR1 and CDR2: SGHKS and YYEKEE (reference sequence). The CDR3 length is 15 residues. V was pared by 4 bases and J by 4 bases, with 8 bases of the junction left unmatched. CDR3 loop: CASSTGLAAGETQYF. The DNA for the CDR3 is TGTGCCAGCAGCACGGGACTAGCCGCGGGAGAGACCCAGTACTTC.

This clonotype was counted between two and nine times. This chain uses TRBV12-3 or TRBV12-4 with TRBJ2-2; TRBD2 agrees at 8 bases. There are 15 residues in the CDR3. The V segment lost 5 bases and the J segment 8 bases; nucleotides outside the gene matches: 10. The CDR3 protein is CASSLGTRSSGELFF. CDR3 sequence (DNA): TGTGCCAGCAGTCTCGGGACTAGGTCATCGGGGGAGCTGTTTTTT.